Below, 11 T cell receptor beta chains from the same sample are listed, as sequenced in a study of T cell responses to AZD1222 COVID-19 vaccine. The protocol was immunoSEQ multiplex PCR, while the TCRdb copy is restricted to in-frame clones and leaves out a portion. The sample gives 150,000 to 200,000 clones, about 89% of which show up once; 1% to 1.5% is in the top ten. The sequencing here drew on peripheral blood, taken 28 days after the second AZD1222 dose. The receptors derive from an adult who received the AZD1222 COVID-19 vaccine.

V is TRBV7-8 and J is TRBJ2-2; no definite D call. The CDR3 covers 17 residues. V was shortened by 5 bases and J by 4 bases, with 20 bases between the two germline ends. CDR1 and CDR2 (germline): SGHVS, FQNEAQ. The CDR3 sequence is CASSPRAPRTFTGELFF. The CDR3 DNA reads as TGTGCCAGCAGCCCAAGGGCGCCAAGAACGTTCACCGGGGAGCTGTTTTTT.

This clone was detected once. CDR3 coding DNA: TGCAGTGCTAGTCAGGGGAGGTATGGCTACACCTTC. This gives the protein CSASQGRYGYTF. The chain is built from TRBV20-1 and TRBJ1-2, with D possibly TRBD1 on 6 matching bases. Germline V gives CDR1 DFQATT, CDR2 SNEGSKA (reference sequence). With 3 bases removed from V and 5 bases from J, the gap between germline ends came to 10 bases. CDR3 length: 12 amino acids.

This chain uses TRBV12-5 with TRBJ2-1; 10 bases map to TRBD2. The germline gives CDR1 LGHNT, CDR2 FRNRAP. Unmatched junction bases numbered 6, after V lost 6 bases and J lost 1 base. The CDR3 has 16 amino acids. The CDR3 reads CASGGSGRVSYNEQFF. DNA for the CDR3: TGTGCTAGTGGCGGAAGCGGGAGGGTTTCCTACAATGAGCAGTTCTTC.

The chain recombines TRBV5-1 with TRBJ2-3; possible D gene TRBD1, 7 bases. In germline, CDR1 is SGHRS, CDR2 YFSETQ. CDR3 length: 13 amino acids. Trimming removed 7 bases at V and 3 bases at J, with 12 bases between. CDR3 in amino acids: CASQQGGTDTQYF. DNA for the CDR3: TGCGCCAGCCAGCAGGGGGGAACAGATACGCAGTATTTT.

The J gene is TRBJ1-1, the V gene TRBV29-1; D not resolved. In germline, CDR1 is SQVTM, CDR2 ANQGSEA. This CDR3 spans 14 amino acids. Trimming cost V 6 bases and J 1 base, with 15 bases left between them. CDR3 sequence: CSVQEDDWNTEAFF. Here the CDR3 DNA reads TGCAGCGTGCAGGAAGACGATTGGAACACTGAAGCTTTCTTT.

This clone appeared a single time. CDR3 nucleotides: TGTGCCAGCAGCCAACCGTCTGACAGGGGGCAAGGTGGCTACACCTTC. Its translation is CASSQPSDRGQGGYTF. The chain carries TRBV5-5 and TRBJ1-2, with 10 bases matching TRBD1. CDR3 length: 16 residues. Trimming cost V 4 bases and J 7 bases; bases outside gene matches: 13. The germline gives CDR1 SGHKS, CDR2 YYEKEE (reference sequence).

This sequence joins TRBV6-5 and TRBJ2-4; 11 bases fit TRBD1. The CDR3 covers 13 residues. Germline loops: CDR1 MNHEY, CDR2 SVGAGI. Germline trimming cut 3 bases from V and 11 bases from J; bases unmatched to any gene: 3. This CDR3 is CASSYGQGAVQYF. In DNA form, the CDR3 reads TGTGCCAGCAGTTATGGACAGGGGGCAGTTCAGTACTTC.

The chain carries TRBV27 and TRBJ1-2; no reliable D call. Per the germline V gene, CDR1 is MNHEY and CDR2 is SMNVEV (reference sequence). The CDR3 has 14 amino acids. Trimming pared 5 bases from V and 3 bases from J, leaving 13 bases between. This CDR3 reads CASSPRELDYGYTF. The DNA of the CDR3 is TGTGCCAGCAGTCCCCGAGAGCTGGACTATGGCTACACCTTC.

The rearrangement joins TRBV4-2 to TRBJ2-3; TRBD2 matches at 13 bases. CDR3 length: 17 amino acids. Unmatched junction bases numbered 7, after V lost 4 bases and J lost 3 bases. Germline CDR1 and CDR2: LGHNA and YNFKEQ. The CDR3 coding sequence is TGTGCCAGCAGCCTCACTAGCGGGGGGGCCGGGACAGATACGCAGTATTTT. This translates into CASSLTSGGAGTDTQYF.

The chain links TRBV5-1 to TRBJ1-2; D possibly corresponds to TRBD1 (5 bases). With 1 base removed from V and 6 bases from J, the gap between germline ends came to 16 bases. The CDR3 is made up of 15 amino acids. The germline V gene has CDR1 SGHRS and CDR2 YFSETQ. CDR3 bases: TGCGCCAGCAGCTTGCCGGGACCTTCAAGTAATGGCTACACCTTC. As protein: CASSLPGPSSNGYTF.

V is TRBV13 and J is TRBJ2-1, with 8 positions matching TRBD2. Losses at the gene ends were 5 bases for V and 0 bases for J; bases not matched to a gene: 15. Germline-derived CDR1 and CDR2 are PRHDT and FYEKMQ (reference sequence). The CDR3 spans 19 residues. The CDR3 sequence: CASSLWGASGLNSYNEQFF. In nucleotides, the CDR3 is TGTGCCAGCAGCCTGTGGGGGGCTAGCGGGCTTAACTCCTACAATGAGCAGTTCTTC.